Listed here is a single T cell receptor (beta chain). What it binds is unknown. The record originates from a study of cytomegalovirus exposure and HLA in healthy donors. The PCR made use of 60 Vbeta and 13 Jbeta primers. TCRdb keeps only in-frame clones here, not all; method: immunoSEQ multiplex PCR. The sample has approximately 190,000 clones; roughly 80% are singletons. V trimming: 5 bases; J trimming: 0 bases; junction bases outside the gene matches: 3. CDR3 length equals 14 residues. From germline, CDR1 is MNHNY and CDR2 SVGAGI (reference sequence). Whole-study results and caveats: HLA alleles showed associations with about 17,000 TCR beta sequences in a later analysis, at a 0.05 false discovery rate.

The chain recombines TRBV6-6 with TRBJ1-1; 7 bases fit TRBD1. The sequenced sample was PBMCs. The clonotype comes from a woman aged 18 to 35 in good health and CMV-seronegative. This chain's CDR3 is CASSHRGLNTEAFF. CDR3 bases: TGTGCCAGCAGTCACAGGGGATTGAACACTGAAGCTTTCTTT.